This T cell receptor beta chain derives from a study of Ad26.COV2.S vaccination and SARS-CoV-2 variants (dated by TCRdb to 2020 to 2023). A note on the overall study: TCRbeta repertoire sequencing served as the tool for gauging how specific and how broad the SARS-CoV-2-reactive T cell receptors were following Ad26.COV2.S vaccination. The TCR-sequenced set comprised roughly 30 samples: about 19 Ad26.COV2.S vaccine recipients, 5 placebo recipients and 8 SARS-CoV-2 convalescent individuals. Overall study outcomes, separate from this receptor: Ad26.COV2.S recipients had higher spike-specific TCR breadth than placebo recipients (P = 0.0014). After vaccination, substantial breadth of spike-specific CD8+ and CD4+ T cell responses was reported. Comparable non-spike TCR breadth was observed between vaccine and placebo recipients, consistent with only spike being contained in the vaccine. The authors noted that the TCR breadth and depth analyses may have underestimated total T cell responses.

Concerning this clone itself: What this receptor recognizes is not known. No much larger clone exists at a distance of one base, and base qualities are not known.

TCRbeta CDR3 regions were sequenced with the immunoSEQ Assay. After extraction, genomic DNA underwent amplification by bias-controlled multiplex PCR, followed by high-throughput sequencing. Regarding the original processing steps: Collapsing and filtering of sequences were performed to quantify the absolute abundance of each unique TCRbeta CDR3 region. Usable DNA was measured by amplifying reference genes present in all nucleated cells, and TCRbeta template counts were normalized to that usable DNA to estimate T cell fraction. Repertoire TCRs were annotated as SARS-CoV-2-specific by exact matching of V gene, CDR3 amino acid sequence and J gene to a known reactive TCR set. MIRA supplied the reference SARS-CoV-2 TCR set, which was filtered for enrichment in COVID-19-positive ImmuneCODE repertoires so that public or cross-reactive TCRs were removed. Using the MIRA antigens, annotated TCRs were further analysed by specific ORF or by position within an ORF. Depth was the summed frequency of annotated unique rearrangements, while breadth was defined as annotated unique rearrangements over total unique productive rearrangements. TCR breadth was compared between groups using two-sided Wilcoxon rank-sum tests. Not all clones reach the TCRdb copy of this immuneACCESS table, which keeps in-frame sequences only. Checked studies attribute under half of the gap to unresolved V genes and leave the rest unexplained. V and J calls and clone size come straight from that table; D and trimming were deduced from the DNA. Here the sample has 43,000 or so clones; about 83% occur a single time. Together, the top ten hold more than 45% of the sample.

The germline V gene encodes CDR1 SGDLS and CDR2 YYNGEE. V is pared back by 2 bases and J by 6 bases, with 21 bases lying between the germline termini. From the cysteine through the phenylalanine, the CDR3 covers 17 amino acids. This entry keeps only the CDR3 DNA: 51 bases, framed from base 1. What this sample's time point label stands for: individuals recovered from natural SARS-CoV-2 infection. This sequence uses TRBV9 and TRBJ2-1; the D gene is perhaps TRBD2, on 7 matching bases. Sequencing was performed on peripheral blood, taken after recovery from COVID-19. This receptor was identified in a human donor who had recovered from COVID-19. The DNA reads as follows: TGTGCCAGCAGCGTGACGACCCGGGGGGCCGTGAGCAATGAGCAGTTCTTC. Translated, it gives CASSVTTRGAVSNEQFF.